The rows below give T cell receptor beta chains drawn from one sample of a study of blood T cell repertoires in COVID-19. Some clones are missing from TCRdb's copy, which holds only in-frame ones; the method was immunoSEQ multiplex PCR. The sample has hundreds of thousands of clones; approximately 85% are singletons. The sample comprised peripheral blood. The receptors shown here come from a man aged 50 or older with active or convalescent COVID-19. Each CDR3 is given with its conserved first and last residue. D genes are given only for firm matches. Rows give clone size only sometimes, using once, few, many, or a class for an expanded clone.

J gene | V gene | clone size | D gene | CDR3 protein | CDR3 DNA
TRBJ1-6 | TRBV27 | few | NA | CASTRMGLYNSPLHF | TGTGCCAGCACTCGGATGGGGCTCTATAATTCACCCCTCCACTTT
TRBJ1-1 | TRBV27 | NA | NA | CASSLRGGGHSTEAFF | TGTGCCAGCAGTTTAAGGGGTGGGGGACATTCCACTGAAGCTTTCTTT
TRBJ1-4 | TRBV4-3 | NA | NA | CASSQDPAGNEKLFF | TGCGCCAGCAGCCAAGATCCGGCAGGGAATGAAAAACTGTTTTTT
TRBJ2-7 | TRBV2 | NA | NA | CASSEFVGRDPFGEQYF | TGTGCCAGCAGTGAATTTGTTGGTCGGGATCCCTTTGGGGAGCAGTACTTC
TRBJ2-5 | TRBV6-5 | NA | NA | CASSYSFTGKVETQYF | TGTGCCAGCAGTTACTCGTTCACAGGGAAGGTGGAGACCCAGTACTTC
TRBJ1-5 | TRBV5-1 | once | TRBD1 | CASSLGQGANQPQHF | TGCGCCAGCAGCTTAGGACAGGGGGCCAATCAGCCCCAGCATTTT
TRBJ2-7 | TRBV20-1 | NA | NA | CSASGQGGYEQYF | TGCAGTGCTAGTGGGCAGGGAGGCTACGAGCAGTACTTC
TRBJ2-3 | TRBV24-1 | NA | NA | CATSMTDTQYF | TGTGCCACCAGCATGACAGATACGCAGTATTTT
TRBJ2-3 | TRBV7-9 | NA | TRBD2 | CASSSRTGLAGEHTDTQYF | TGTGCCAGCAGCTCCAGAACAGGACTAGCGGGAGAACACACAGATACGCAGTATTTT
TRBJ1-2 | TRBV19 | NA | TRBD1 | CASTRDSPNYGYTF | TGTGCCAGTACCAGGGACAGTCCTAACTATGGCTACACCTTC
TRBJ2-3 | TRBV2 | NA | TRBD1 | CASSLGGQRLDTQYF | TGTGCCAGCAGTCTAGGGGGCCAAAGGTTAGATACGCAGTATTTT
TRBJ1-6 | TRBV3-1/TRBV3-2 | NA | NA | CASSPIQNNSPLHF | TGTGCCAGCAGCCCAATTCAGAATAATTCACCCCTCCACTTT
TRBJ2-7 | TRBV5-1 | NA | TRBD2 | CASSASGSSYEQYF | TGCGCCAGCAGCGCGAGCGGGAGCTCCTACGAGCAGTACTTC
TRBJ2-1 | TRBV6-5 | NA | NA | CASRPTRSSYNEQFF | TGTGCCAGCAGGCCCACCCGGAGCTCCTACAATGAGCAGTTCTTC
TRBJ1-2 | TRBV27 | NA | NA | CASSLYDSRDGYTF | TGTGCCAGCAGTTTATACGACTCCAGGGATGGCTACACCTTC
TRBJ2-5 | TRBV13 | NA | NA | CASSPRGTGETQYF | TGTGCCAGCAGCCCTCGGGGAACTGGGGAGACCCAGTACTTC
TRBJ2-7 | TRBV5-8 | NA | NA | CASSLLQGGAYEQYF | TGTGCCAGCAGCTTGTTACAGGGAGGGGCCTACGAGCAGTACTTC
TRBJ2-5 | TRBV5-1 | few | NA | CASSSGMLARETQYF | TGCGCCAGCAGCTCAGGGATGCTCGCCCGAGAGACCCAGTACTTC
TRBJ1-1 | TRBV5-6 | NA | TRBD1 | CASSETGGTPGAEAFF | TGTGCCAGCAGCGAAACAGGGGGCACACCAGGGGCTGAAGCTTTCTTT
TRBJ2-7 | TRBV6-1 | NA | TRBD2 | CASSEELAAIYEQYF | TGTGCCAGCAGTGAAGAACTAGCGGCTATATACGAGCAGTACTTC
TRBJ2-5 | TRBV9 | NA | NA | CASSVAVGSGQETQYF | TGTGCCAGCAGCGTAGCGGTTGGGAGTGGACAAGAGACCCAGTACTTC
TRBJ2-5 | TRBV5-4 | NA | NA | CASSVEGGRGETQYF | TGTGCCAGCAGCGTCGAGGGAGGGAGGGGGGAGACCCAGTACTTC
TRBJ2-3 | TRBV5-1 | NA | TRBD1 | CASSLGSGTASTDTQYF | TGCGCCAGCAGCTTGGGTTCAGGGACAGCTAGCACAGATACGCAGTATTTT
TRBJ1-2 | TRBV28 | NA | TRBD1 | CASSTQGGINYGYTF | TGTGCCAGCAGCACCCAGGGGGGTATAAACTATGGCTACACCTTC
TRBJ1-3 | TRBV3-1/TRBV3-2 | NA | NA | CASSHGQLGNTIYF | TGTGCCAGCAGCCACGGACAGCTCGGAAACACCATATATTTT
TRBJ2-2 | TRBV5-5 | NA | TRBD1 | CASSDDGPDRGRTGELFF | TGTGCCAGCAGCGATGACGGTCCCGACAGGGGGCGGACCGGGGAGCTGTTTTTT
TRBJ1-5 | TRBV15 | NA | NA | CATSRDPGGNQPQHF | TGTGCCACCAGCAGAGACCCCGGAGGCAATCAGCCCCAGCATTTT
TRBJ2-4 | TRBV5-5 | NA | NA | CASSLGGLPPGSKNIQYF | TGTGCCAGCAGCTTGGGAGGGCTGCCTCCGGGGTCCAAAAACATTCAGTACTTC
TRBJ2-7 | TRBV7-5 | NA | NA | CVRSLVGLAGTYEQYF | TGTGTCAGAAGCTTAGTTGGTCTAGCGGGAACCTACGAGCAGTACTTC
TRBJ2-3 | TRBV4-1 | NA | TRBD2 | CASSQGSRGLALAGDTQYF | TGCGCCAGCAGCCAAGGGAGTAGAGGACTAGCTCTAGCGGGAGATACGCAGTATTTT
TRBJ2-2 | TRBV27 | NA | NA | CATSPSPWGANTGELFF | TGTGCCACCTCCCCCTCGCCTTGGGGGGCGAACACCGGGGAGCTGTTTTTT
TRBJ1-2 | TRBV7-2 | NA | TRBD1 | CASSSGTGVGYTF | TGTGCCAGCAGCTCCGGGACAGGGGTTGGCTACACCTTC
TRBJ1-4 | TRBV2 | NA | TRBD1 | CASTGQGARKLFF | TGTGCCAGCACGGGCCAGGGGGCGCGTAAACTGTTTTTT
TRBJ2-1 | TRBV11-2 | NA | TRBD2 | CASSYRGLAVFNEQFF | TGTGCCAGCAGCTATAGGGGACTAGCGGTCTTCAATGAGCAGTTCTTC
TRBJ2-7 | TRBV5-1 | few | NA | CASSVTGGSYEQYF | TGCGCCAGCAGTGTTACCGGGGGCTCCTACGAGCAGTACTTC
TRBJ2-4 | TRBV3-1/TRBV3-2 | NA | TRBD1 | CASSHNRGSYLAKNIQYF | TGTGCCAGCAGCCATAACAGGGGGTCCTACTTAGCCAAAAACATTCAGTACTTC
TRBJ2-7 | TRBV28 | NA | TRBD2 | CASGVGLADAGGKYEQYF | TGTGCCAGTGGAGTGGGGCTAGCTGACGCGGGGGGAAAATACGAGCAGTACTTC
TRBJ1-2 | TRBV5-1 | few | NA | CASSLSPTEKNYGYTF | TGCGCCAGCAGCTTATCCCCGACAGAGAAAAACTATGGCTACACCTTC
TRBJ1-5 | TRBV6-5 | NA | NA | CASTSGQLGNQPQHF | TGTGCCAGCACTTCCGGACAGTTGGGCAATCAGCCCCAGCATTTT
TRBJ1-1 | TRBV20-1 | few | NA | CSASGGRFTEAFF | TGCAGTGCTAGTGGTGGGCGATTCACTGAAGCTTTCTTT
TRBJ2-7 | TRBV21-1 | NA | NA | CASSKGQGANYEQYF | TGTGCCAGCAGCAAGGGACAGGGCGCAAACTACGAGCAGTACTTC
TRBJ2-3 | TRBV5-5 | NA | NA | CASSDSSLGTDTQYF | TGTGCCAGCTCGGACTCTTCCCTAGGCACAGATACGCAGTATTTT
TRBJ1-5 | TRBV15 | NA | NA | CATSTGANQPQHF | TGTGCCACCAGCACAGGGGCTAATCAGCCCCAGCATTTT
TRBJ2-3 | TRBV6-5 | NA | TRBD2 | CASRAGVADTQYF | TGTGCCAGCAGAGCGGGAGTGGCAGATACGCAGTATTTT
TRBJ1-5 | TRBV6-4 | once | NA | CASPYHEERGNQPQHF | TGTGCCAGCCCATACCACGAGGAGAGGGGCAATCAGCCCCAGCATTTT
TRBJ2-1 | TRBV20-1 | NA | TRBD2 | CSASTSGMDEQFF | TGCAGTGCTAGTACTAGCGGGATGGATGAGCAGTTCTTC
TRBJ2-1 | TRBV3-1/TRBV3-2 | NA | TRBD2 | CASSQAGGPHNEQFF | TGTGCCAGCAGCCAAGCGGGAGGGCCCCACAATGAGCAGTTCTTC
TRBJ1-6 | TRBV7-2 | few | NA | CASSFRRGESPLHF | TGTGCCAGCAGCTTTCGACGGGGGGAGTCACCCCTCCACTTT
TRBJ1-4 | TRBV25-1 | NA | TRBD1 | CASSEAKGATEKLFF | TGTGCCAGCAGTGAAGCTAAGGGGGCGACTGAAAAACTGTTTTTT
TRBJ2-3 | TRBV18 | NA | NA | CASSPPGGARTDTQYF | TGTGCCAGCTCACCACCTGGGGGGGCACGGACAGATACGCAGTATTTT
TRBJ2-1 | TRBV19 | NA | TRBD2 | CASSIGLAGHNEQFF | TGTGCCAGTAGTATAGGACTAGCGGGACACAATGAGCAGTTCTTC
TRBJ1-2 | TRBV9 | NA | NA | CASSVTTGGYTF | TGTGCCAGCAGCGTTACTACGGGTGGCTACACCTTC
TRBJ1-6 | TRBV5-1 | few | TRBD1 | CASSLSGGQGDSPLHF | TGCGCCAGCAGCTTAAGCGGTGGACAGGGGGACTCACCCCTCCACTTT
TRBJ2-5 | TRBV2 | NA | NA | CASSVLGATSETQYF | TGTGCCAGCAGTGTTCTGGGGGCGACAAGTGAGACCCAGTACTTC
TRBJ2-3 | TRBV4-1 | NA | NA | CASSQDVLEPDTQYF | TGCGCCAGCAGCCAAGATGTCCTAGAGCCAGATACGCAGTATTTT
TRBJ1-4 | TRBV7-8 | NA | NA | CASSLGTVNEKLFF | TGTGCCAGCAGCTTAGGCACAGTTAATGAAAAACTGTTTTTT
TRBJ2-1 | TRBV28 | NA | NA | CASSFGRDNEQFF | TGTGCCAGCAGTTTTGGCAGGGACAATGAGCAGTTCTTC
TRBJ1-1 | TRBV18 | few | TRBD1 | CASSPTADRGSGNTEAFF | TGTGCCAGCTCACCAACGGCGGACAGGGGAAGTGGGAACACTGAAGCTTTCTTT
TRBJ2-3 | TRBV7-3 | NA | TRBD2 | CASSPSLAGLTDTQYF | TGTGCCAGCAGCCCCTCATTAGCGGGATTAACAGATACGCAGTATTTT
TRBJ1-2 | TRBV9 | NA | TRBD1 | CASSVDHRGLGGYTF | TGTGCCAGCAGCGTAGACCACAGGGGCCTCGGCGGCTACACCTTC